This TCR beta chain was profiled in a study of regulatory T cells in long-lasting Graves disease. About the research overall: Patients newly diagnosed with Graves' had been on antithyroid drugs for under 3 months. General study findings and limits: Sample size, which was small, may have reduced accuracy.

For this clonotype: Its antigen is undetermined.

Germline trimming cut 6 bases from V and 7 bases from J; bases unmatched to any gene: 5. Germline loops: CDR1 MGHDK, CDR2 SYGVNS. The length of the CDR3 is 12 residues. Sample time point: newly diagnosed GD, antithyroid drugs for less than 3 months. The TCR library used RNA extracted from PBMCs. To make TCR beta libraries, researchers used iRepertoire HTBI primers and Arm-PCR of CDR3 regions. In the original workflow: In the combined samples, under 80 TRBV and some 14 TRBJ segments were identified. TCRdb re-called the multiplex PCR reads through MiXCR, storing one row per CDR3 protein. None of the V and J calls come from the authors' own analysis; TCRdb made them. Among approximately 400,000 distinct CDR3 sequences listed, 15% were seen once. These data were also filed under a second study, of T cells in Graves' hyperthyroidism and ophthalmopathy.

V gene TRBV25-1 combines with J gene TRBJ1-2, with 7 bases fitting TRBD1. The sample was peripheral blood mononuclear cells (PBMCs), taken at new diagnosis, from a patient treated with antithyroid drugs. This sequence was found in a woman aged 30 to 39 with Graves disease. This CDR3 reads CASSSTGFGYTF. CDR3 in DNA: TGTGCCAGCAGCTCGACAGGGTTTGGCTACACCTTC.